The rows below give T cell receptor beta chains drawn from one sample of a study of blood T cell repertoires in COVID-19. TCRdb's table, derived via immunoSEQ multiplex PCR, lists solely in-frame clones and lacks some. Of fewer than 150,000 clones in the sample, approximately 89% were seen once. Specimen: peripheral blood. The source is a woman aged 55-75 years with acute or convalescent COVID-19. The CDR3 runs from the conserved cysteine through the conserved F or W. A D gene is named only where the DNA matches it firmly. Some rows have no size entry. The others give once, few or many, or a class for an expanded clone.

d_gene: NA
j_gene: TRBJ1-3
abundance: NA
v_gene: TRBV2
len: 16
CDR3aa: CASSELVASSGNTIYF
CDR3nt: TGTGCCAGCAGTGAGTTGGTGGCCTCCTCTGGAAACACCATATATTTT

d_gene: NA
j_gene: TRBJ2-1
abundance: once
v_gene: TRBV2
len: 12
CDR3aa: CASRALDNEQFF
CDR3nt: TGTGCCAGCCGAGCGCTAGACAATGAGCAGTTCTTC

d_gene: TRBD1
j_gene: TRBJ2-5
abundance: once
v_gene: TRBV19
len: 15
CDR3aa: CASSTHPAGGETQYF
CDR3nt: TGTGCCAGTAGTACCCACCCCGCAGGGGGAGAGACCCAGTACTTC

d_gene: NA
j_gene: TRBJ1-2
abundance: NA
v_gene: TRBV5-1
len: 13
CDR3aa: CASTSSGEGGYTF
CDR3nt: TGCGCCAGCACCTCTTCAGGGGAGGGTGGCTACACCTTC

d_gene: NA
j_gene: TRBJ1-2
abundance: NA
v_gene: TRBV3-1/TRBV3-2
len: 11
CDR3aa: CASSWGRGYTF
CDR3nt: TGTGCCAGCAGCTGGGGGCGTGGCTACACCTTC

d_gene: NA
j_gene: TRBJ2-1
abundance: once
v_gene: TRBV6-1
len: 13
CDR3aa: CASSEIFHNEQFF
CDR3nt: TGTGCCAGCAGTGAAATCTTTCACAATGAGCAGTTCTTC

d_gene: NA
j_gene: TRBJ1-1
abundance: NA
v_gene: TRBV30
len: 13
CDR3aa: CAWSVQANTEAFF
CDR3nt: TGTGCCTGGAGTGTACAGGCTAACACTGAAGCTTTCTTT

d_gene: NA
j_gene: TRBJ1-6
abundance: NA
v_gene: TRBV5-1
len: 15
CDR3aa: CASSLAARGNSPLHF
CDR3nt: TGCGCCAGCAGCTTGGCCGCCAGGGGTAATTCACCCCTCCACTTT

d_gene: NA
j_gene: TRBJ1-2
abundance: NA
v_gene: TRBV7-9
len: 14
CDR3aa: CASSPTGSRFGYTF
CDR3nt: TGTGCCAGCAGCCCGACAGGTTCGCGGTTTGGCTACACCTTC

d_gene: TRBD1
j_gene: TRBJ1-1
abundance: NA
v_gene: TRBV27
len: 16
CDR3aa: CASSRWIDRGNTEAFF
CDR3nt: TGTGCCAGCAGCAGATGGATAGACAGGGGGAACACTGAAGCTTTCTTT

d_gene: NA
j_gene: TRBJ2-2
abundance: once
v_gene: TRBV7-8
len: 12
CDR3aa: CASSPIPGELFF
CDR3nt: TGTGCCAGCAGCCCTATTCCCGGGGAGCTGTTTTTT

d_gene: TRBD1
j_gene: TRBJ2-2
abundance: NA
v_gene: TRBV6-2/TRBV6-3
len: 15
CDR3aa: CASSSTGGATGELFF
CDR3nt: TGTGCCAGCAGTTCTACAGGGGGCGCGACCGGGGAGCTGTTTTTT

d_gene: TRBD2
j_gene: TRBJ2-5
abundance: NA
v_gene: TRBV11-2
len: 17
CDR3aa: CASSLSPAGAGQETQYF
CDR3nt: TGTGCCAGCAGCTTAAGTCCAGCGGGAGCGGGCCAAGAGACCCAGTACTTC

d_gene: NA
j_gene: TRBJ2-1
abundance: NA
v_gene: TRBV28
len: 15
CDR3aa: CASNSPAGHLNEQFF
CDR3nt: TGTGCCAGCAACTCCCCTGCGGGCCACCTCAATGAGCAGTTCTTC

d_gene: NA
j_gene: TRBJ1-3
abundance: NA
v_gene: TRBV18
len: 14
CDR3aa: CASSPDSAGNTIYF
CDR3nt: TGTGCCAGCTCACCCGACAGCGCTGGAAACACCATATATTTT

d_gene: TRBD2
j_gene: TRBJ2-7
abundance: NA
v_gene: TRBV27
len: 14
CDR3aa: CASSLGSGINEQYF
CDR3nt: TGTGCCAGCAGTTTAGGTAGCGGGATTAACGAGCAGTACTTC

d_gene: NA
j_gene: TRBJ1-5
abundance: NA
v_gene: TRBV7-2
len: 12
CDR3aa: CASSFLNQPQHF
CDR3nt: TGTGCCAGCAGCTTCTTAAATCAGCCCCAGCATTTT

d_gene: NA
j_gene: TRBJ1-5
abundance: NA
v_gene: TRBV5-5
len: 16
CDR3aa: CASSLAPPNSNQPQHF
CDR3nt: TGTGCCAGCAGTCTGGCACCACCGAATAGCAATCAGCCCCAGCATTTT

d_gene: NA
j_gene: TRBJ2-3
abundance: NA
v_gene: TRBV9
len: 14
CDR3aa: CASSVAWRTDTQYF
CDR3nt: TGTGCCAGCAGCGTAGCTTGGAGGACAGATACGCAGTATTTT

d_gene: TRBD2
j_gene: TRBJ2-2
abundance: NA
v_gene: TRBV18
len: 18
CDR3aa: CASSFQTSGGANTGELFF
CDR3nt: TGTGCCAGCTCATTCCAGACTAGCGGGGGCGCGAACACCGGGGAGCTGTTTTTT